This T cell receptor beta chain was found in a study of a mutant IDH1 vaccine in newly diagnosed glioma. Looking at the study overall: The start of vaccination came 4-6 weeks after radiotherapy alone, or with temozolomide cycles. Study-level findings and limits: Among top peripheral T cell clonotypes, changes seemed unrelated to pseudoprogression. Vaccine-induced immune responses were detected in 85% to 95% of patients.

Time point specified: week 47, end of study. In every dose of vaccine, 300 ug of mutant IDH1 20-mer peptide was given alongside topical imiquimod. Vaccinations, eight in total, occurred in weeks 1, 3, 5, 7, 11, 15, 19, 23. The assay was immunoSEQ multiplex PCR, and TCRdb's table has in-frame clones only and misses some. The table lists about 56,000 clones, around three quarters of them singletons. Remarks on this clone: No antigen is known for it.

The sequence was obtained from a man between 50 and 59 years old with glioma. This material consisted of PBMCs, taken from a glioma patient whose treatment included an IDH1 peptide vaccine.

The CDR3: CASSSPRGQVTQYF. In nucleotides, the CDR3 is TGTGCCAGCAGCTCCCCGAGGGGGCAGGTGACCCAGTACTTC. This chain links TRBV7-2 with TRBJ2-5; 7 positions match TRBD1. This CDR3 contains 14 residues. Germline V CDR1 and CDR2: SGHTA, FQGNSA. V trimming: 4 bases; J trimming: 7 bases; junction bases outside the gene matches: 9.